The T cell receptor beta chain under discussion was sequenced for a study of beta chain features in type 1 diabetes. cDNA synthesis used the whole RNA isolate, giving expressed TCRB sequences. The method was immunoSEQ multiplex PCR; TCRdb's version includes in-frame clones alone and lacks a portion of them. The data hold under 300,000 clones, with roughly a tenth observed a single time. Study findings and constraints: In every one of the four CD4+ subsets, TCRB CDR3s were moderately but significantly shorter in Type 1 diabetes patients.

J lost 1 base, V lost 4 bases, and 9 bases had no gene match. The CDR3 is made up of 16 amino acids. Germline assignment: CDR1 SGHRS and CDR2 YFSETQ. In its sample, this clone was seen a few times. What it binds is unknown. The chain combines TRBV5-1 with TRBJ1-1, with 8 bases fitting TRBD1. Specimen: naive CD4+ T cells from blood. The TCR sequence derives from a man aged 25 to 45 with type 1 diabetes. The DNA of the CDR3 is TGCGCCAGCAGCCTCGATTCCACAGGGGGGAACACTGAAGCTTTCTTT. Its protein is CASSLDSTGGNTEAFF.